Listed below are T cell receptor beta chains from one sample, sequenced in a study of OX40 agonist ivuxolimab in advanced cancers. The table came from immunoSEQ multiplex PCR; TCRdb's copy has only in-frame clones and leaves some out. The repertoire holds roughly 76,000 clones, with roughly nine tenths as singletons. Sequenced here: CD4+ or CD8+ T cells sorted from blood, sampled in a trial of the OX40 agonist ivuxolimab. Receptor source: an adult with an advanced solid tumor such as melanoma, head and neck, liver or kidney cancer. Each CDR3 is given with its conserved first and last residue. Fields, in order: D gene, V gene, J gene, clone size, CDR3 protein, CDR3 DNA. The D gene is left open where the match is weak. Size tells how often a clone was seen (once, few, many) or the class of an expanded clone, and some rows leave it out.

>-|TRBV28|TRBJ2-7|-
CASVGARGYEQYF
TGTGCCAGCGTCGGGGCCCGTGGCTACGAGCAGTACTTC
>-|TRBV6-1|TRBJ2-2|-
CASSPAGTGELFF
TGTGCCAGCAGCCCGGCAGGGACCGGGGAGCTGTTTTTT
>-|TRBV5-5|TRBJ2-3|-
CASSLQGLSTDTQYF
TGTGCCAGCAGCTTGCAGGGTCTAAGCACAGATACGCAGTATTTT
>TRBD2|TRBV28|TRBJ2-3|-
CASTSPGTSGFKSTDTQYF
TGTGCCAGCACCTCCCCCGGGACTAGCGGCTTTAAAAGCACAGATACGCAGTATTTT
>TRBD1|TRBV19|TRBJ1-4|-
CASQRTGSNEKLFF
TGTGCCAGCCAACGGACAGGATCTAATGAAAAACTGTTTTTT
>-|TRBV5-1|TRBJ1-3|-
CASSLVGGGRNTIYF
TGCGCCAGCAGCTTGGTTGGCGGGGGAAGGAACACCATATATTTT
>-|TRBV30|TRBJ2-1|once
CAWSVANEQFF
TGTGCCTGGAGTGTAGCAAATGAGCAGTTCTTC
>TRBD1|TRBV19|TRBJ2-5|-
CASSIGTGASQETQYF
TGTGCCAGTAGTATTGGGACAGGGGCCTCCCAAGAGACCCAGTACTTC
>-|TRBV7-3|TRBJ2-3|-
CASSPQVPSTDTQYF
TGTGCCAGCAGCCCCCAGGTTCCTAGCACAGATACGCAGTATTTT
>TRBD1|TRBV6-5|TRBJ2-1|-
CASSSTTGCEFF
TGTGCCAGCAGTTCCACGACAGGGTGCGAGTTCTTC
>-|TRBV7-2|TRBJ2-1|-
CASSPRTPGNEQFF
TGTGCCAGCAGCCCCCGGACCCCCGGGAATGAGCAGTTCTTC
>-|TRBV5-1|TRBJ2-2|-
CASSFPSMTGELFF
TGCGCCAGCAGCTTCCCTAGCATGACCGGGGAGCTGTTTTTT
>-|TRBV6-5|TRBJ1-2|once
CASSYSRGNYGYTF
TGTGCCAGCAGTTACTCCCGAGGGAACTATGGCTACACCTTC
>-|TRBV5-1|TRBJ1-5|-
CASSVDGQGQPQHF
TGCGCCAGCAGCGTGGACGGGCAAGGGCAGCCCCAGCATTTT
>TRBD2|TRBV7-7|TRBJ2-5|-
CASSPLTPGLGGETQYF
TGTGCTAGCAGCCCCCTGACTCCGGGACTAGGGGGGGAGACCCAGTACTTC